Sequencing of this T cell receptor beta chain was carried out in a study of blood T cell repertoires in COVID-19. Profiled with immunoSEQ multiplex PCR; TCRdb holds only in-frame clones, not every one. Among 150,000 or so clones listed, 80% to 85% were seen once. The ends were cut back, 2 bases at V and 2 bases at J, with 10 bases in the middle. This CDR3 is built from 14 residues. In germline, CDR1 is SGHKS, CDR2 YYEKEE (reference sequence). The sequencing input was peripheral blood. The origin of this receptor is a woman in her sixties or seventies with acute or convalescent COVID-19. The chain carries TRBV5-5 and TRBJ2-5; unclear D gene. The CDR3 loop is CASSFRLQQETQYF. The CDR3 region has the DNA TGTGCCAGCAGCTTCCGACTTCAACAAGAGACCCAGTACTTC.